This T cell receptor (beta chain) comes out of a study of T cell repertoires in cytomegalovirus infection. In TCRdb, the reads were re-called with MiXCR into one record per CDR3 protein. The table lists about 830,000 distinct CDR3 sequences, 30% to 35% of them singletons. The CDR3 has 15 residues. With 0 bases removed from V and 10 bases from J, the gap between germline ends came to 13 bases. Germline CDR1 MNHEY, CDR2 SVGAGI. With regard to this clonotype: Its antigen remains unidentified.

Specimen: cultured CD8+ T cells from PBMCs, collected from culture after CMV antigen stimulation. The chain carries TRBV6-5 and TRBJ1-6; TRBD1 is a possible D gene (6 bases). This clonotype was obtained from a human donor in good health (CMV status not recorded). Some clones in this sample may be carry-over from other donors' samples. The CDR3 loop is CASSYSAGVRSPLHF. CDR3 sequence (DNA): TGTGCCAGCAGTTACTCTGCAGGGGTTCGGTCACCCCTCCACTTT.